Below are 27 T cell receptor beta chains sequenced from a single sample in a study of siplizumab effects on memory and regulatory T cells. TCRdb's copy holds only in-frame clones and misses some; the assay was immunoSEQ multiplex PCR. The table shows about 63,000 clones, with approximately 87% occurring only once. Material for sequencing was memory CD4+ T cells sorted from blood. The origin of the receptors is a human donor in good health.

This clone was observed once. This chain uses TRBV30 with TRBJ1-2; 7 nucleotides agree with TRBD1. The J segment lost 7 bases and the V segment lost 3 bases, leaving 14 bases of the junction unmatched. This CDR3 has 15 amino acids. The germline CDR1 and CDR2 sequences are GTSNPN and SVGIG (reference sequence). The CDR3 coding sequence is TGTGCCTGGAGACCTTCAGGGGGTGGGAGGTCTGGCTACACCTTC. Translating gives CAWRPSGGGRSGYTF.

The chain employs TRBV19 and TRBJ2-7; TRBD2 is a possible D gene (6 bases). V dropped 6 bases and J dropped 2 bases, with 17 bases sitting between them. The V gene's germline CDR1 is LNHDA and CDR2 SQIVND (reference sequence). The CDR3 totals 15 residues. CDR3 coding DNA: TGTGCCAGTAGACAGTCCGGGACTGGGACCTACGAGCAGTACTTC. Protein sequence: CASRQSGTGTYEQYF.

The chain joins TRBV7-8 to TRBJ1-1, with no clear D. Trimming removed 2 bases at V and 1 base at J, with 11 bases between. Per germline, CDR1 SGHVS and CDR2 FQNEAQ. This CDR3 contains 15 residues. The CDR3 loop is CASSLRFEGNTEAFF. Here the CDR3 DNA reads TGTGCCAGCAGCTTACGGTTTGAGGGGAACACTGAAGCTTTCTTT.

J is TRBJ2-1 and V is TRBV5-1; possible D gene TRBD1, 5 bases. Germline-derived CDR1 and CDR2 are SGHRS and YFSETQ. This CDR3 contains 17 residues. Trimming cost V 0 bases and J 4 bases, with 17 bases left between them. For the CDR3, the DNA is TGCGCCAGCAGCTTGGGGGCAGGACAAGAGATATACAATGAGCAGTTCTTC. This codes for CASSLGAGQEIYNEQFF.

The chain joins TRBV6-6 to TRBJ2-7; perhaps D is TRBD1 or TRBD2 (5 bases each). Germline loops: CDR1 MNHNY, CDR2 SVGAGI (reference sequence). The V and J ends lost 6 bases and 2 bases respectively, with 11 bases between them. The CDR3 is 13 amino acids. The CDR3 is CASSRLGAYEQYF. The CDR3 DNA reads as TGTGCCAGCAGCCGTTTGGGGGCCTACGAGCAGTACTTC.

This chain links TRBV19 with TRBJ2-1; D may be TRBD1 (6 bases). Germline V gives CDR1 LNHDA, CDR2 SQIVND (reference sequence). Trimming left V 9 bases short and J 0 bases short, with 12 bases between. This CDR3 comprises 14 residues. In DNA, the CDR3 is TGTGCCAGCCTCGGACAGAGCTCCTACAATGAGCAGTTCTTC. Residues: CASLGQSSYNEQFF.

The chain joins TRBV27 to TRBJ2-1, with D perhaps matching TRBD2 (6 bases). Between the trimmed V and J ends, which lost 8 bases and 5 bases, there was a span of 16 bases. CDR1 and CDR2 from the germline V gene are MNHEY and SMNVEV (reference sequence). The length of the CDR3 is 14 residues. The CDR3 sequence: CASRTAGGNNEQFF. CDR3 coding DNA: TGTGCCAGCCGTACAGCGGGCGGAAACAATGAGCAGTTCTTC.

The chain employs TRBV4-2 and TRBJ2-1; 10 nucleotides line up with TRBD2. Germline V gene data show CDR1 as LGHNA and CDR2 as YNFKEQ. There are 20 residues in the CDR3. After removal of 4 bases from V and 0 bases from J, the junction contained 15 bases not matched to a gene. For the CDR3, the DNA is TGTGCCAGCAGCCCCCGGTCTAGCGGGGGCGCGGTAACCTCCTACAATGAGCAGTTCTTC. Its protein is CASSPRSSGGAVTSYNEQFF.

The chain employs TRBV18 and TRBJ1-2, with D possibly TRBD1 on 5 matching bases. Trimming stripped 1 base from V and 1 base from J, with 10 bases between. Per the germline V gene, CDR1 is KGHSH and CDR2 is LQKENI. The CDR3 loop spans 15 amino acids. The CDR3 region is CASSPRDLSNYGYTF. The CDR3 DNA follows: TGTGCCAGCTCACCACGGGACCTCAGTAACTATGGCTACACCTTC.

The chain carries TRBV9 and TRBJ1-5, with D uncertain. V lost 0 bases to trimming and J lost 0 bases, with 4 bases between them. The CDR3 runs to 14 residues. Per germline, CDR1 SGDLS and CDR2 YYNGEE. In nucleotides, the CDR3 is TGTGCCAGCAGCGTAGGCCTTAGCAATCAGCCCCAGCATTTT. Translating gives CASSVGLSNQPQHF.

This clone was detected a few times. The chain has TRBV21-1 and TRBJ2-7; the D call of TRBD2 is as the table states it, not checked on the DNA. TRBV21-1 is a listed pseudogene. The CDR3 runs 16 residues. This chain's CDR3 is CASSKVSKVATYEQYF. The CDR3 region has the DNA TGTGCCAGCAGCAAAGTTAGTAAAGTCGCAACCTACGAGCAGTACTTC.

This clone was seen once. This chain joins TRBV25-1 and TRBJ2-7, with a tentative D call TRBD2 (6 bases). Germline V gives CDR1 MGHDK, CDR2 SYGVNS. The CDR3 spans 13 residues. Trimming left V 5 bases short and J 4 bases short, with 12 bases between. The CDR3 here is CASSRAGIYEQYF. In nucleotides, the CDR3 is TGTGCCAGCAGTAGGGCGGGGATTTACGAGCAGTACTTC.

The chain carries TRBV30 and TRBJ1-1, with D unclear. Trimming left V 8 bases short and J 6 bases short, with 16 bases between. This CDR3 is 12 amino acids long. Per germline, CDR1 GTSNPN and CDR2 SVGIG (reference sequence). CDR3 in DNA: TGTGCCCGCAGTATTTTTGGGTCTGAAGCTTTCTTT. Translated, it gives CARSIFGSEAFF.

The V and J genes are TRBV27 and TRBJ2-7; D may match TRBD1 or TRBD2 (6 bases each). The V and J ends lost 5 bases and 7 bases respectively, with 27 bases between them. In germline, CDR1 is MNHEY, CDR2 SMNVEV (reference sequence). The CDR3 extends over 17 amino acids. The CDR3 is CASSARSGARVLGEQYF. The CDR3 DNA is TGTGCCAGCAGTGCCCGGTCGGGGGCCCGAGTTTTGGGGGAGCAGTACTTC.

This chain uses TRBV9 with TRBJ2-3; D not certain. Germline CDR1 is SGDLS and CDR2 is YYNGEE. The V and J ends lost 1 base and 0 bases respectively, with 0 bases between them. The CDR3 loop spans 12 amino acids. As DNA, the CDR3 is TGTGCCAGCAGCGTAAGCACAGATACGCAGTATTTT. Translating gives CASSVSTDTQYF.

This chain links TRBV11-2 with TRBJ2-1; 8 bases align to TRBD2. CDR1 SGHAT and CDR2 FQNNGV come from the germline V gene. This CDR3 region has 15 residues. V lost 5 bases and J lost 4; bases outside the gene matches: 7. The chain's CDR3 is CASSLRLASYNEQFF. CDR3 nucleotides: TGTGCCAGCAGCCTCCGACTAGCGTCTTACAATGAGCAGTTCTTC.

The V and J genes are TRBV6-6 and TRBJ2-7; 7 nucleotides line up with TRBD2. The CDR3 is 16 residues long. Germline CDR1 is MNHNY and CDR2 is SVGAGI (reference sequence). J gave up 6 bases and V 10 bases, and 21 bases lay outside the gene matches. The CDR3 bases are TGTGCCACCCTGGGCGGGAGTTTAGGCCGCTACTCCGAGCAGTACTTC. Amino acids: CATLGGSLGRYSEQYF.

The sample holds a few counts of this clone. CDR3 bases: TGTGCCAGCAGCTCGGGGCTAGCGGGGGGATCCTACAATGAGCAGTTCTTC. Its translation: CASSSGLAGGSYNEQFF. The chain links TRBV5-4 to TRBJ2-1; 11 positions match TRBD2. With 3 bases clipped from V and 1 base from J, the junction kept 6 bases outside the gene matches. Germline CDR1 SGHNT, CDR2 YYREEE (reference sequence). This CDR3 is built from 17 residues.

The table lists this clone with a count of one. This chain uses TRBV18 with TRBJ2-7, with a possible D match to TRBD2 (6 bases). CDR1 KGHSH and CDR2 LQKENI come from the germline V gene. CDR3 length equals 15 residues. Trimming stripped 6 bases from V and 6 bases from J, with 21 bases between. The CDR3 coding sequence is TGTGCCAGCTCCTACGCGGGAACAAGGATGCCCGAGCAGTACTTC. It translates to CASSYAGTRMPEQYF.

The chain joins TRBV18 to TRBJ2-3, with TRBD2 identical over 8 bases. V shed 8 bases and J 2 bases; nucleotides not matched to a gene: 9. Germline loops: CDR1 KGHSH, CDR2 LQKENI. This CDR3 has 15 residues. In DNA, the CDR3 is TGTGCCAGCCGAAATTTAGCGGGGCTCACAGATACGCAGTATTTT. Translated: CASRNLAGLTDTQYF.

This clone was recorded once. This rearrangement joins TRBV11-2 to TRBJ2-3; D is unresolved. Germline V gene sequence: CDR1 SGHAT, CDR2 FQNNGV. CDR3 size: 12 residues. Deletions cut 5 bases from V and 4 bases from J, with 7 bases between. CDR3 sequence: CASSLIADTQYF. Here the CDR3 DNA reads TGTGCCAGCAGCCTGATCGCAGATACGCAGTATTTT.

The V and J genes are TRBV9 and TRBJ2-1; 7 bases align to TRBD2. Trimming removed 0 bases from V and 2 bases from J; junction bases left unmatched: 2. The CDR3 covers 15 residues. The germline V gene has CDR1 SGDLS and CDR2 YYNGEE. The CDR3 loop reads CASSVGGSTYNEQFF. DNA of the CDR3: TGTGCCAGCAGCGTAGGCGGGAGTACCTACAATGAGCAGTTCTTC.

The CDR3 loop is CASSPVDNQETQYF. For the CDR3, the DNA is TGTGCCAGCAGCCCGGTCGACAACCAAGAGACCCAGTACTTC. The chain joins TRBV5-4 to TRBJ2-5; D remains unclear. This CDR3 region has 14 residues. The V and J ends lost 4 bases and 0 bases respectively, with 10 bases between them. Germline V gives CDR1 SGHNT, CDR2 YYREEE (reference sequence).

This clone was observed a single time. The DNA of the CDR3 is TGTGCCAGCAGCCCTGCGAGGGTTGGCATTCAGTACTTC. Translated, it gives CASSPARVGIQYF. The chain recombines TRBV4-2 with TRBJ2-4; D perhaps matches TRBD2 (5 bases). Germline-derived CDR1 and CDR2 are LGHNA and YNFKEQ. This CDR3 is built from 13 residues. Trimming left V 4 bases short and J 9 bases short, with 13 bases between.

The J gene is TRBJ1-4, the V gene TRBV5-4; 7 bases align to TRBD1. In germline, CDR1 is SGHNT, CDR2 YYREEE (reference sequence). The CDR3 extends over 16 amino acids. With 4 bases clipped from V and 5 bases from J, the junction kept 11 bases outside the gene matches. CDR3 coding DNA: TGTGCCAGCAGCACAGGGGACACCCGAGGGAATGAAAAACTGTTTTTT. This sequence encodes CASSTGDTRGNEKLFF. Together with reference TRBV5-4 and TRBJ1-4, the CDR3 gives the full variable domain: ETGVTQSPTHLIKTRGQQVTLRCSSQSGHNTVSWYQQALGQGPQFIFQYYREEENGRGNFPPRFSGLQFPNYSSELNVNALELDDSALYLCASSTGDTRGNEKLFFGSGTQLSVL.

V is TRBV19 and J is TRBJ2-5; D possibly corresponds to TRBD2 (5 bases). Germline V gives CDR1 LNHDA, CDR2 SQIVND (reference sequence). This CDR3 region has 16 residues. The V gene lost 3 bases and the J gene lost 2 bases, with 16 bases spanning the gap. The CDR3 sequence is CASSIVGGSRQETQYF. The CDR3 coding sequence is TGTGCCAGTAGTATTGTAGGTGGGAGTAGGCAAGAGACCCAGTACTTC.

The chain combines TRBV5-8 with TRBJ2-2; D is unclear. V lost 0 bases to trimming and J lost 0 bases, with 9 bases between them. The CDR3 length is 16 residues. CDR1 and CDR2 (germline): SGHTS, YDEGEE. The CDR3 sequence is CASSLGQAANTGELFF. CDR3 nucleotide sequence: TGTGCCAGCAGCTTGGGTCAGGCGGCGAACACCGGGGAGCTGTTTTTT.